This TCR beta chain was captured by sequencing in a study of shared clonotypes between healthy human individuals (dated by TCRdb to the early 2020s). Study-wide context: A few men and a couple of women, aged 18 to 49 years, made up the cohort. For each donor, CD4 naive and CD4 memory were each given three plates, CD8 naive was given two plates, and CD8 memory was given one plate. Blood TCR repertoires of 5 or 6 healthy adults were deeply sequenced to estimate repertoire size and the extent of clonotype sharing between individuals. To increase sequencing depth and limit assay-specific biases, different laboratories used diverse techniques to prepare libraries and sequence TCR repertoires. Per donor, leukapheresis produced somewhere between about 0.94 and 9.5 billion PBMCs. Results the study describes overall, beyond this receptor: Incomplete sequencing was indicated by rarefaction of sorted-subset datasets, despite the large sequencing depth. Higher generation probabilities were observed for clonotypes shared by all four sorted-subset donors than for non-shared clonotypes. The genetic and exposure-history diversity represented was limited by the small number of donors. Only blood was sampled, and tissue TCR repertoires likely differ from those in blood. Across a few donors, about 4.5% of naive CD4, roughly 3.3% of naive CD8, 2.3% of memory CD4, and roughly 0.4% of memory CD8 clonotypes were shared. Pairwise subsampling led to the expectation that sequencing depth would affect the degree of clonotype sharing among donors. Larger estimated clonotype richness was generally found for naive subsets than for memory subsets.

As concerns this clone: Its antigen specificity is not known. No base quality information exists; no much larger clone differs at one position.

Using the deep immunoSEQ assay, TCR CDR3 regions were amplified from genomic DNA by multiplex PCR. For each cell subset, the extracted genomic DNA was distributed evenly across all wells of several immunoSEQ 96-well plates, and each plate served as one replicate. For sorted subsets, each replicate PCR was loaded with 200 ng genomic DNA, equivalent to about 30,000 T cell genomes. The purified libraries were quantified using a Qubit 3.0 fluorometer, sized with a Bioanalyzer 2100, and then quantified again using the KAPA Library Quantification kit. A separate single-read 150-cycle Illumina NextSeq 550 flow cell was used to sequence each immunoSEQ 96-well plate. The original pipeline was this. Because the immunoSEQ output included only junctional sequences and no quality scores, the filtering could not be the same as the filtering used for full-length reads. To assign V/J genes and CDR3, sequences were annotated against IMGT germline references using PyIR, a Python wrapper for IgBLAST v1.9. Reads were removed for weak V/J assignments (E-value above 1e-6), missing CDR3, stop codons, out-of-frame junctions, or ambiguous translated residues. V3J clonotypes were defined as sequences sharing an identical inferred V gene, J gene, and CDR3 amino acid sequence. Percentage overlap between repertoires was computed as shared unique clonotypes divided by the size of the smaller repertoire. Three approaches were used to assess repertoire richness: RTK rarefaction, the Chao1 estimator, and Recon v2.1 estimates of unobserved clonotypes. Generation probabilities were computed with OLGA for all TCRbeta clonotypes obtained by the gDNA method from several donors. The immuneACCESS repertoire file appears here via TCRdb, limited to in-frame rearrangements. These files lack a portion of the clones; in checked studies, under half of the deficit traces to unresolved V genes, and the cause of the others is not known. V and J calls and clone size are those listed in that table; D and trimming were worked out from the DNA. The sample table contains 550,000 to 600,000 clones; only one count was recorded for roughly 98% of them. Approximately 0.3% of the sample is in the top ten clones.

CD8 naive samples were CD45RO-negative cells positively selected for CCR7, giving a CD45RA+CCR7+ population that excluded TemRA cells. The donors were healthy, HIV-negative adults with no recently reported acute infections or vaccinations. Every donor was a Caucasian adult residing in Nashville, Tennessee, USA. After blood collection by leukapheresis, PBMCs were isolated using Ficoll-Histopaque density gradient centrifugation and then cryopreserved in the vapor phase of liquid nitrogen. Analytical flow cytometry was used to check the purity and quantity of each magnetically sorted T cell population. Genomic DNA was isolated from every sorted fraction and measured by UV absorbance on a Nanodrop 2000c. V sheds 0 bases and J sheds 4 bases, leaving 11 bases between their ends. The germline V gene encodes CDR1 SGDLS and CDR2 YYNGEE. There are 15 amino acids in the CDR3, from cysteine to phenylalanine inclusive. Only the CDR3 portion is preserved as DNA: 45 bases, with reading frame beginning at the first base.

The sequence came from a man aged 25-45 years in good health. The chain is made from TRBV9 and TRBJ2-1; 6 matching bases give a weak D call of TRBD2. The sequencing input was naive CD8+ T cells sorted from blood. Read against the paper, the sample's cell subset or site label means: CD45RA+CCR7+. The CDR3 region has the sequence CASSVETGDYNEQFF. The DNA sequence is as follows: TGTGCCAGCAGCGTAGAGACGGGGGATTACAATGAGCAGTTCTTC.